This TCR beta chain was observed in a study of CD4+ T cells in melanoma. Notes on the study in general: Reportedly, melanoma neoantigen-specific CD4+ T cells showed varied differentiation states. CD8+ T cell, macrophage and B cell function reportedly correlated with neoantigen-specific CD4+ T cells.

As for this clone: Antigen unknown.

Looked up from germline, CDR1 is MNHNY and CDR2 is SVGAGI (reference sequence). This CDR3 contains 14 residues. V was pared by 4 bases and J by 2 bases, with 4 bases of the junction left unmatched. Assay: immunoSEQ multiplex PCR; the TCRdb copy retains only in-frame clones and omits some. This table has approximately 110,000 clones, roughly 90% appearing once. This sequence was found in a human donor with melanoma. Source material: peripheral blood. The rearrangement links TRBV6-6 to TRBJ1-2; 7 positions agree with TRBD1. The CDR3 spells CASSSLGQNYGYTF. CDR3 in DNA: TGTGCCAGCAGTTCCCTGGGACAGAACTATGGCTACACCTTC.